The rows below give T cell receptor beta chains drawn from one sample of a study of CD8 T cells in ankylosing spondylitis. TCRdb re-called the 5' RACE reads through MiXCR, storing one row per CDR3 protein. The table has around 140,000 distinct CDR3 sequences, over 15% seen once. Sequences were obtained from blood, either unsorted or a sorted T cell fraction (not recorded which). Receptor source: a male donor with ankylosing spondylitis. Both conserved end residues are part of each CDR3. D genes are given only for firm matches. Not every row has a clone size; where given, it reads once, few, many or a size class.

d_call,v_call,j_call,clone_size,cdr3_nt,cdr3_aa
NA,TRBV4-1,TRBJ2-7,few,TGCGCCAGCAGCCCCAGGGGTTACGAGCAGTACTTC,CASSPRGYEQYF
TRBD1,TRBV27,TRBJ2-1,few,TGTGCCAGCAGTGGAACAGGGGTGAGCTCCTACAATGAGCAGTTCTTC,CASSGTGVSSYNEQFF
NA,TRBV13,TRBJ2-2,many,TGTGCCAGCAGTCCGCGGGGCTACACCGGGGAGCTGTTTTTT,CASSPRGYTGELFF
TRBD1,TRBV5-1,TRBJ2-3,few,TGCGCCAGCAGCCCCTACGGGACAGGGGGTTATGGAGATACGCAGTATTTT,CASSPYGTGGYGDTQYF
TRBD2,TRBV20-1,TRBJ2-1,NA,TGCAGTGCTAGGGGGACTAGCGGGAGGGAAAGCTCCTACAATGAGCAGTTCTTC,CSARGTSGRESSYNEQFF
NA,TRBV5-5,TRBJ1-1,NA,TGTGCCAGCAGCTTGGGAACCAAGAACACTGAAGCTTTCTTT,CASSLGTKNTEAFF
NA,TRBV9,TRBJ2-1,NA,TGTGCCAGCAGCGTCGACTCGCGGGGATATTACAATGAGCAGTTCTTC,CASSVDSRGYYNEQFF
TRBD2,TRBV11-3,TRBJ2-2,NA,TGTGCCAGCAGCCCGACACACACCGGGACTAGCTTGGGCGGGGAGCTGTTTTTT,CASSPTHTGTSLGGELFF
NA,TRBV4-3,TRBJ2-2,few,TGCGCCAGCAGCCATCCGCAGGATCGAGCCGGGGAGCTGTTTTTT,CASSHPQDRAGELFF
NA,TRBV29-1,TRBJ2-7,few,TGCAGCGGCCAGGGGTCTAGGTACGAGCAGTACTTC,CSGQGSRYEQYF
TRBD2,TRBV7-8,TRBJ2-3,NA,TGTGCCAGCAGCCGACTAGCGGGCCTAGATAGCCAGACTGCGCAGTATTTT,CASSRLAGLDSQTAQYF
NA,TRBV5-1,TRBJ2-7,NA,TGCGCCAGCAGCCTGGACGGAAATGTGCAGTACTTC,CASSLDGNVQYF
NA,TRBV27,TRBJ2-1,few,TGTGCCAGCAGTGACCACCGAAATGAGCAGTTCTTC,CASSDHRNEQFF
TRBD2,TRBV9,TRBJ2-1,NA,TGTGCCAGCAGCCTACGGTCGATGGTAGCGGGGCCCTACAATGAGCAGTTCTTC,CASSLRSMVAGPYNEQFF
NA,TRBV14,TRBJ2-1,NA,TGTGCCAGCAGCCAAGGACGCGGGAATGAGCAGTTCTTC,CASSQGRGNEQFF
NA,TRBV4-1,TRBJ1-1,few,TGCGCCAGCAGCCAATCCTGGGGACGTAACGATGAAGCTTTCTTT,CASSQSWGRNDEAFF
TRBD2,TRBV7-6,TRBJ2-2,NA,TGTGCCAGCAGCCCGCGGGGGGGATCGAACACCGGGGAGCTGTTTTTT,CASSPRGGSNTGELFF
NA,TRBV20-1,TRBJ1-5,medium-sized,TGCAGTGCTAGGGAACAGTGGAGTCAGCCCCAGCATTTT,CSAREQWSQPQHF
TRBD2,TRBV2,TRBJ2-7,few,TGTGCCAGCAGTGAAGCTAGCGGGACCTACGAGCAGTACTTC,CASSEASGTYEQYF
NA,TRBV6-6,TRBJ1-1,few,TGTGCCAGCAGTGCGTCGCAGAACACTGAAGCTTTCTTT,CASSASQNTEAFF
NA,TRBV20-1,TRBJ2-7,few,TGCAGCGAACCCCTAGGGGAGCAGTACTTC,CSEPLGEQYF
NA,TRBV27,TRBJ2-1,few,TGTGCCAGCAGTTTTCGTGGGGGATACAATGAGCAGTTCTTC,CASSFRGGYNEQFF
NA,TRBV7-9,TRBJ1-4,few,TGTGCCAGCAGCTTAATGGAGGGCATTGAAAAACTGTTTTTT,CASSLMEGIEKLFF
NA,TRBV2,TRBJ2-1,few,TGTGCCAGCAGTGAATTGGGGCCCCACCCCAATGAGCAGTTCTTC,CASSELGPHPNEQFF
TRBD2,TRBV5-1,TRBJ2-4,NA,TGCGCCAGCAGCTTGGCTGGGAGGGGAAACATTCAGTACTTC,CASSLAGRGNIQYF
NA,TRBV7-9,TRBJ1-1,few,TGTGCCAGCAGCCCCCCAGTTGGTCGGGACACTGAAGCTTTCTTT,CASSPPVGRDTEAFF
TRBD2,TRBV3-1,TRBJ2-1,few,TGTGCCAGCAGCCAAGATTTACGAGCGGGAGGAGATAATGAGCAGTTCTTC,CASSQDLRAGGDNEQFF
TRBD1,TRBV6-1,TRBJ1-4,NA,TGTGCCAGCACCACTATTTGGACAGGGGAGAATGAAAAACTGTTTTTT,CASTTIWTGENEKLFF
NA,TRBV7-9,TRBJ2-5,NA,TGTGCCAGCAGCCCCCGGGGCCAAAAGCAGGAGACCCAGTACTTC,CASSPRGQKQETQYF
NA,TRBV7-9,TRBJ2-1,NA,TGTGCCAGCAGCTTAGGGCTAGCGACCAATGAGCAGTTCTTC,CASSLGLATNEQFF
NA,TRBV9,TRBJ2-7,few,TGTGCCAGCAGCCCCCTGGTAGGGTCCTACGAGCAGTACTTC,CASSPLVGSYEQYF
TRBD1,TRBV11-2,TRBJ1-1,NA,TGTGCCAGCAGGAGGCAGGGGGCCGCTTTCTTT,CASRRQGAAFF
NA,TRBV27,TRBJ2-5,NA,TGTGCCAGCAGTTTGAAGCCCCAGTACTTC,CASSLKPQYF
TRBD1,TRBV18,TRBJ1-5,few,TGTGCCAGCTCCCCCGGGACAGTCAATCAGCCCCAGCATTTT,CASSPGTVNQPQHF
NA,TRBV7-9,TRBJ1-2,NA,TGTGCCAGCAGCTTTGACATCTATGGCTACACCTTC,CASSFDIYGYTF
TRBD2,TRBV27,TRBJ2-1,few,TGTGCCAGCGGGGAGGGCCTAAGGGGTGAGCAGTTCTTC,CASGEGLRGEQFF
NA,TRBV3-1,TRBJ2-3,NA,TGTGCCAGCAGCCAAGATTGGTCGCAGGGATTAGATACGCAGTATTTT,CASSQDWSQGLDTQYF
NA,TRBV9,TRBJ2-3,NA,TGTGCCAGCAGCGCAAGCGGGTCCCCAGATACGCAGTATTTT,CASSASGSPDTQYF
NA,TRBV7-9,TRBJ2-2,many,TGTGCCAGCAGCTTGAGCGGGACCGGGGAGCTGTTTTTT,CASSLSGTGELFF
NA,TRBV25-1,TRBJ2-2,once,TGTGCCAGCAGTGACCAACTTTTGGGGGCCGGGGAGCTGTTTTTT,CASSDQLLGAGELFF
NA,TRBV24-1,TRBJ2-1,many,TGTGCCACCAGTGATTTGGGACGCGACGACAATGAGCAGTTCTTC,CATSDLGRDDNEQFF
NA,TRBV6-1,TRBJ2-7,few,TGTGCCAGCAGTGAAGCGGGAGGTCAACTCTACGAGCAGTACTTC,CASSEAGGQLYEQYF
NA,TRBV7-9,TRBJ2-1,few,TGTGCCAGCAGCTTAGGACAGTCAATTACGGGTTACAATGAGCAGTTCTTC,CASSLGQSITGYNEQFF
NA,TRBV27,TRBJ1-2,few,TGTGCCAGCAGTTGGAGGGTTTCTAATGGCTACACCTTC,CASSWRVSNGYTF
TRBD2,TRBV7-9,TRBJ2-7,few,TGTGCCAGCAGCTTAACGACTAGCGGGAGTTACGAGCAGTACTTC,CASSLTTSGSYEQYF
NA,TRBV28,TRBJ1-6,many,TGTGCCAGCAGTTTATTGGGGGAAGACAATTCACCCCTCCACTTT,CASSLLGEDNSPLHF
TRBD2,TRBV10-3,TRBJ2-2,few,TGTGCCATACCCACCTCCAGCGGGAGCGGCGGGGAGCTGTTTTTT,CAIPTSSGSGGELFF
TRBD1,TRBV6-1,TRBJ1-2,NA,TGTGCCAGCGTCGGACAGGGCTACTATGGCTACACCTTC,CASVGQGYYGYTF
NA,TRBV28,TRBJ2-3,once,TGTGCCAGCAGGGGGGCTAGCGGTAGCACAGATACGCAGTATTTT,CASRGASGSTDTQYF
TRBD1,TRBV9,TRBJ2-2,few,TGTGCCAGCAGTTGGACAGGTTCGAACACCGGGGAGCTGTTTTTT,CASSWTGSNTGELFF
TRBD1,TRBV2,TRBJ2-7,NA,TGTGCCAGCAGCGGTGGGACAGGGGGCTCCTACGAGCAGTACTTC,CASSGGTGGSYEQYF
NA,TRBV12-3/TRBV12-4,TRBJ2-7,NA,TGTGCCAGCAGTTTTCACAGTTCCTACGAGCAGTACTTC,CASSFHSSYEQYF